This passage covers 25 T cell receptor beta chains from one sample sequenced in a study of blood T cell repertoires in COVID-19. This table comes from immunoSEQ multiplex PCR, and its TCRdb copy is limited to in-frame clones, with some not included. The sample shows about 170,000 clones, about 91% of them seen only once. The sequencing sample was made of PBMCs or T cells enriched from blood (not recorded which). All receptors come from a woman between 18 and 29 years old who had recovered from COVID-19.

The CDR3 DNA reads TGTGCCAGCAGTTTCCAACCCCCGGGACAGGGGGCTCACGAGCAGTACTTC. Protein sequence: CASSFQPPGQGAHEQYF. The V gene is TRBV28, the J gene TRBJ2-7; 12 nucleotides align to TRBD1. Germline CDR1 is MDHEN and CDR2 is SYDVKM. The CDR3 covers 17 residues. The V segment lost 3 bases and the J segment 5 bases; nucleotides outside the gene matches: 11.

CDR3 nucleotide sequence: TGTGCCAGCACATCAGGGGACTCCTACGAGCAGTACTTC. Translating gives CASTSGDSYEQYF. V and J are TRBV6-4 and TRBJ2-7; TRBD1 might be the D (6 bases). Trimming shortened V by 7 bases and J by 0 bases, and 10 bases separated the two germline ends. The length of the CDR3 is 13 residues. Germline V gene sequence: CDR1 MRHNA, CDR2 SNTAGT.

V and J are TRBV4-1 and TRBJ2-1; 7 bases match TRBD1. The V gene's germline CDR1 is MGHRA and CDR2 YSYEKL. The trim removed 3 bases at V and 5 bases at J, leaving 10 bases unmatched. CDR3 size: 16 residues. The CDR3 loop reads CASSHPGTDRNNEQFF. The CDR3 DNA follows: TGCGCCAGCAGCCACCCCGGGACAGATCGTAACAATGAGCAGTTCTTC.

The rearrangement joins TRBV28 to TRBJ2-2; D might be TRBD2 (5 bases). CDR3 length equals 15 residues. The germline V gene has CDR1 MDHEN and CDR2 SYDVKM. The V and J ends lost 7 bases and 0 bases respectively, with 12 bases between them. CDR3 nucleotide sequence: TGTGCCAGCACGGGGAGAAGGACGAACACCGGGGAGCTGTTTTTT. This encodes CASTGRRTNTGELFF.

The chain is built from TRBV7-6 and TRBJ2-1; D is undetermined. The CDR3 sequence is 15 residues long. V was shortened by 1 base and J by 5 bases, with 12 bases between the two germline ends. Germline CDR1 SGHVS, CDR2 FNYEAQ. The CDR3, as DNA: TGTGCCAGCAGCTTAGGAGTATCCCCCCACAATGAGCAGTTCTTC. Protein: CASSLGVSPHNEQFF.

The rearrangement joins TRBV5-1 to TRBJ2-1; no clear D. The CDR3 is made up of 16 amino acids. Germline V gene data show CDR1 as SGHRS and CDR2 as YFSETQ. V lost 0 bases and J lost 2, with 12 bases in between. DNA of the CDR3: TGCGCCAGCAGCTTGGGACCAGTGGGCCCCTACAATGAGCAGTTCTTC. Its protein product is CASSLGPVGPYNEQFF.

The chain links TRBV11-3 to TRBJ2-5, with 9 bases matching TRBD2. Germline CDR1 and CDR2: SGHNT and YENEEA. Trimming took 1 base from V and 5 from J; bases not matched to a gene: 11. The CDR3 covers 17 residues. The CDR3 reads CASSLGSTAGGLETQYF. CDR3 coding DNA: TGTGCCAGCAGCTTAGGATCTACGGCGGGAGGGCTGGAGACCCAGTACTTC.

This chain uses TRBV19 with TRBJ1-1; D is unresolved. Trimming stripped 3 bases from V and 4 bases from J, with 12 bases between. Germline CDR1 reads LNHDA; CDR2 reads SQIVND (reference sequence). This CDR3 spans 14 amino acids. The CDR3 here is CASSIGRVSTEAFF. The CDR3 coding sequence is TGTGCCAGTAGTATTGGTCGGGTTTCCACTGAAGCTTTCTTT.

The chain links TRBV28 to TRBJ2-2; TRBD2 aligns across 10 bases. The CDR3 length is 17 residues. Looked up from germline, CDR1 is MDHEN and CDR2 is SYDVKM. After removal of 5 bases from V and 7 bases from J, the junction contained 13 bases not matched to a gene. The CDR3 nucleotides read TGTGCCAGCAGTGGCCTAGCGGGAGTGGGGTCGAGCGGGGAGCTGTTTTTT. Amino acid sequence: CASSGLAGVGSSGELFF.

This clone was counted a single time. The V gene is TRBV7-9, the J gene TRBJ2-2, with a weak D call TRBD2 (5 bases). The germline CDR1 and CDR2 sequences are SEHNR and FQNEAQ (reference sequence). The V gene lost 1 base and the J gene lost 4 bases, with 13 bases spanning the gap. The CDR3 has 16 residues. The CDR3 spells CASSLDGGEGTGELFF. The DNA of the CDR3 is TGTGCCAGCAGCTTAGATGGCGGAGAGGGCACCGGGGAGCTGTTTTTT. The full variable domain, in which reference TRBV7-9 and TRBJ2-2 provide the parts outside the CDR3, is DTGVSQNPRHKITKRGQNVTFRCDPISEHNRLYWYRQTLGQGPEFLTYFQNEAQLEKSRLLSDRFSAERPKGSFSTLEIQRTEQGDSAMYLCASSLDGGEGTGELFFGEGSRLTVL.

As regards this clone: Since no conserved phenylalanine or tryptophan closes the CDR3, a read error is the likely cause. The limits of the CDR3 on the DNA are not certain, so only TCRdb's listed CDR3 is given. The V and J genes are TRBV19 and TRBJ1-2; TRBD1, as called in the table, went unchecked against the DNA. From its first to its last residue, the CDR3 has 14 amino acids. Per germline, CDR1 LNHDA and CDR2 SQIVND (reference sequence). The CDR3 loop is CASTRTGQGGGYIS.

The CDR3 DNA reads as TGTGCCAGCAGTGAATGGCGGGAGTCCTCAACTAATGAGCAGTTCTTC. Translated, it gives CASSEWRESSTNEQFF. V is TRBV6-1 and J is TRBJ2-1; 7 nucleotides align to TRBD2. After removal of 2 bases from V and 7 bases from J, the junction contained 11 bases not matched to a gene. The CDR3 is 16 residues long. Germline values: CDR1 MNHNS, CDR2 SASEGT.

The chain recombines TRBV11-2 with TRBJ2-7; no firm D call. V was pared by 2 bases and J by 3 bases, with 8 bases between. The V gene's germline CDR1 is SGHAT and CDR2 FQNNGV. The CDR3 has 13 amino acids. Written as DNA, the CDR3 is TGTGCCAGCAGCTTAAACAGAATCTACGAGCAGTACTTC. It encodes CASSLNRIYEQYF.

The chain has TRBV27 and TRBJ2-1; perhaps TRBD1 as D (6 bases). The CDR3 covers 13 residues. Per the germline V gene, CDR1 is MNHEY and CDR2 is SMNVEV (reference sequence). Trimming took 3 bases from V and 13 from J, leaving 16 bases between them. The chain's CDR3 is CASSFPSRGNQFF. The CDR3 nucleotides read TGTGCCAGCAGTTTCCCCAGCAGGGGAAATCAGTTCTTC.

This rearrangement joins TRBV7-9 to TRBJ2-1, with TRBD1 matching over 7 bases. The V and J ends lost 0 bases and 7 bases, in that order; junction bases with no gene match: 12. CDR1 SEHNR and CDR2 FQNEAQ come from the germline V gene (reference sequence). The CDR3 extends over 17 amino acids. CDR3 nucleotide sequence: TGTGCCAGCAGCTTAGCCTCCGGACCGGGACAGACAAATGAGCAGTTCTTC. Translation: CASSLASGPGQTNEQFF. The full variable domain, completed using reference TRBV7-9 and TRBJ2-1, is DTGVSQNPRHKITKRGQNVTFRCDPISEHNRLYWYRQTLGQGPEFLTYFQNEAQLEKSRLLSDRFSAERPKGSFSTLEIQRTEQGDSAMYLCASSLASGPGQTNEQFFGPGTRLTVL.

The rearrangement joins TRBV18 to TRBJ1-1; the match to TRBD1 covers 7 bases. V shed 1 base, J shed 4 bases, and the junction held 3 bases outside the gene matches. CDR1 and CDR2 from the germline V gene are KGHSH and LQKENI. CDR3 length: 14 residues. CDR3 nucleotide sequence: TGTGCCAGCTCACCACTGGAGGGGGCCACTGAAGCTTTCTTT. Protein sequence: CASSPLEGATEAFF.

This chain links TRBV18 with TRBJ2-1; 7 bases line up with TRBD1. The CDR3 totals 14 residues. Per the germline V gene, CDR1 is KGHSH and CDR2 is LQKENI. The V and J ends lost 6 bases and 8 bases, in that order; junction bases with no gene match: 10. The CDR3 spells CASSSNRGLHEQFF. In DNA form, the CDR3 reads TGTGCCAGCTCTTCCAACAGGGGCTTGCATGAGCAGTTCTTC.

The chain recombines TRBV7-4 with TRBJ2-7; D might be TRBD2 (6 bases). Trimming took off 3 bases at V and 4 bases at J, with 10 bases between the two ends. Germline loops: CDR1 SGHVT, CDR2 SQSDAQ. The length of the CDR3 is 13 residues. The CDR3 loop reads CASSFPSEYEQYF. CDR3 DNA sequence: TGTGCCAGCAGCTTTCCTAGCGAGTACGAGCAGTACTTC. The entire variable domain, with the rest obtained from reference TRBV7-4 and TRBJ2-7, is as follows: GAGVSQSPRYKVAKRGRDVALRCDSISGHVTLYWYRQTLGQGSEVLTYSQSDAQRDKSGRPSGRFSAERPERSVSTLKIQRTEQGDSAVYLCASSFPSEYEQYFGPGTRLTVT.

With respect to this clone: At one end, the junction sequence differs from germline, possibly due to a read error. Written as DNA, the CDR3 is TGTGCCAGCAGTCACTCCATAGCGGGAGGGGGGGAGACCCAGTACTTC. This encodes CASSHSIAGGGETQYF. This rearrangement joins TRBV6-5 to TRBJ2-5; TRBD2 aligns across 11 bases. The CDR3 is 16 amino acids. Germline V CDR1 and CDR2: MNHEY, SVGAGI.

This chain joins TRBV18 and TRBJ2-6; the D gene is possibly TRBD1 (5 bases). The CDR3 spans 15 residues. Per germline, CDR1 KGHSH and CDR2 LQKENI. V shed 2 bases and J shed 1 base, with 6 bases lying between them. The CDR3 loop is CASSPSGSGANVLTF. The DNA for the CDR3 is TGTGCCAGCTCACCATCAGGGTCTGGGGCCAACGTCCTGACTTTC.

V usage is TRBV27 and J usage is TRBJ1-3; TRBD1 agrees at 8 bases. The CDR3 loop spans 17 amino acids. Trimming removed 5 bases from V and 0 bases from J; junction bases left unmatched: 9. Germline-derived CDR1 and CDR2 are MNHEY and SMNVEV (reference sequence). DNA for the CDR3: TGTGCCAGCAGTAGGGGCAGGGGGCCATTCTCTGGAAACACCATATATTTT. Its protein is CASSRGRGPFSGNTIYF.

The V call is TRBV11-3, the J call TRBJ2-1, with D possibly matching TRBD2 (6 bases). The CDR3 runs to 17 residues. V lost 0 bases and J 6 bases, leaving 18 bases between the germline ends. CDR1 is SGHNT and CDR2 is YENEEA in the germline V gene. The CDR3: CASSLEVLGGPVNEQFF. The CDR3 nucleotides read TGTGCCAGCAGCTTAGAGGTTTTAGGAGGGCCTGTCAATGAGCAGTTCTTC.

This clone has a single count. This chain connects TRBV5-1 to TRBJ2-7; 7 bases line up with TRBD2. V shed 4 bases, J shed 3 bases, and the junction held 10 bases outside the gene matches. The CDR3 length is 15 residues. Germline assignment: CDR1 SGHRS and CDR2 YFSETQ. CDR3 sequence reads: CASSKGTKRGYEQYF. CDR3 DNA: TGCGCCAGCAGCAAGGGGACTAAAAGGGGCTACGAGCAGTACTTC.

This chain uses TRBV2 with TRBJ2-2; 8 bases map to TRBD2. Germline assignment: CDR1 SNHLY and CDR2 FYNNEI. The V and J ends lost 7 bases and 0 bases, in that order; junction bases with no gene match: 4. There are 15 residues in the CDR3. The DNA for the CDR3 is TGTGCCAGCATAGCCGGGAGGGCGAACACCGGGGAGCTGTTTTTT. This sequence encodes CASIAGRANTGELFF.

This clone was seen only once. The chain joins TRBV27 to TRBJ2-1; TRBD2 matches 9 bases. The CDR3 is made up of 16 amino acids. V lost 1 base to trimming and J lost 5 bases; unmatched junction nucleotides: 6. The germline gives CDR1 MNHEY, CDR2 SMNVEV (reference sequence). CDR3 coding DNA: TGTGCCAGCAGTTTATACTCGGCGGGAGGGAACAATGAGCAGTTCTTC. Protein sequence: CASSLYSAGGNNEQFF.